These 20 T cell receptor beta chains originate from one sample sequenced in a study of cytomegalovirus exposure and HLA in healthy donors. The PCR used 60 Vbeta and 13 Jbeta primers. TCRdb keeps only in-frame clones here, not all; method: immunoSEQ multiplex PCR. Of 300,000 or so clones in the sample, about 83% were seen once. Sequences were obtained from PBMCs. The receptors derive from a woman in her forties in good health and CMV-seropositive.

This clone showed up just once. The chain is built from TRBV7-9 and TRBJ2-7, with a weak D call TRBD2 (7 bases). V was clipped by 5 bases and J by 0 bases, with 17 bases between them. The germline V gene has CDR1 SEHNR and CDR2 FQNEAQ (reference sequence). The CDR3 covers 16 residues. This CDR3 reads CASSPPTGTISYEQYF. CDR3 bases: TGTGCCAGCAGCCCCCCCACAGGGACTATCTCCTACGAGCAGTACTTC.

The chain uses TRBV5-8 and TRBJ2-7, with 8 bases that match TRBD2. V trimming: 1 base; J trimming: 2 bases; junction bases outside the gene matches: 5. Germline V gives CDR1 SGHTS, CDR2 YDEGEE. The CDR3 consists of 15 residues. Here the CDR3 DNA reads TGTGCCAGCAGCTTGTCTATCGGGGGGGCCTACGAGCAGTACTTC. This encodes CASSLSIGGAYEQYF.

This chain links TRBV19 with TRBJ2-4; D uncertain. The CDR3 has 13 amino acids. CDR1 is LNHDA, CDR2 SQIVND, per germline (reference sequence). The V end lost 8 bases, the J end lost 0 bases, and 8 bases lay between the germline ends. DNA of the CDR3: TGTGCCAGTCTCCAACTAGCCAAAAACATTCAGTACTTC. Its protein product is CASLQLAKNIQYF. Using reference TRBV19 and TRBJ2-4 for the parts outside the CDR3, the full variable domain is DGGITQSPKYLFRKEGQNVTLSCEQNLNHDAMYWYRQDPGQGLRLIYYSQIVNDFQKGDIAEGYSVSREKKESFPLTVTSAQKNPTAFYLCASLQLAKNIQYFGAGTRLSVL.

The chain carries TRBV19 and TRBJ2-1; 8 bases align to TRBD2. CDR1 and CDR2 from the germline V gene are LNHDA and SQIVND (reference sequence). The CDR3 runs to 18 residues. Germline trimming cut 5 bases from V and 5 bases from J; bases unmatched to any gene: 17. The CDR3 is CASSPLGPGRGGNNEQFF. The DNA for the CDR3 is TGTGCCAGTAGTCCGCTGGGACCCGGGAGGGGGGGAAACAATGAGCAGTTCTTC.

The rearrangement links TRBV27 to TRBJ2-1; 13 bases map to TRBD2. Germline values: CDR1 MNHEY, CDR2 SMNVEV (reference sequence). The V gene end was trimmed by 7 bases and the J gene end by 4 bases; junction bases not matched to a gene: 4. This CDR3 is built from 15 residues. The CDR3 is CASTLLAGGYNEQFF. CDR3 sequence (DNA): TGTGCCAGCACATTACTAGCGGGAGGGTACAATGAGCAGTTCTTC.

The rearrangement joins TRBV27 to TRBJ2-7; 10 bases align to TRBD2. CDR3 size: 18 residues. The V segment lost 4 bases and the J segment 7 bases; nucleotides outside the gene matches: 19. Looked up from germline, CDR1 is MNHEY and CDR2 is SMNVEV (reference sequence). The CDR3 loop reads CASSSGNWLAGELREQYF. Written as DNA, the CDR3 is TGTGCCAGCAGTTCGGGGAACTGGCTAGCGGGAGAACTGAGGGAGCAGTACTTC.

This clone was detected a few times. The chain combines TRBV7-2 with TRBJ1-5; D is ambiguous. CDR3 length: 15 residues. Germline V gene lookup returns CDR1 SGHTA and CDR2 FQGNSA. The ends were cut back, 1 base at V and 0 bases at J, with 7 bases in the middle. The CDR3 sequence: CASSLEVSSNQPQHF. The CDR3 DNA follows: TGTGCCAGCAGCTTAGAAGTCAGTAGCAATCAGCCCCAGCATTTT.

The chain links TRBV4-3 to TRBJ2-1, with 7 positions matching TRBD1. Per germline, CDR1 LGHNA and CDR2 YSLEER. The V and J ends lost 1 base and 3 bases, in that order; junction bases with no gene match: 0. This CDR3 contains 14 residues. The CDR3, as DNA: TGCGCCAGCAGCCAAGGACAGGGCTACAATGAGCAGTTCTTC. It is translated as CASSQGQGYNEQFF.

The rearrangement links TRBV2 to TRBJ1-1, with D tentatively TRBD1 (6 bases). V lost 10 bases, J lost 5 bases, and 20 bases lay in between. Germline lookup yields CDR1 SNHLY and CDR2 FYNNEI. The CDR3 covers 14 residues. CDR3 region: CATEVEGGRTEAFF. In nucleotides, the CDR3 is TGTGCCACCGAGGTGGAGGGGGGGAGGACTGAAGCTTTCTTT.

The V and J genes are TRBV28 and TRBJ1-2; 8 positions match TRBD1. The CDR3 consists of 17 residues. CDR1 and CDR2 (germline): MDHEN, SYDVKM. Trimming removed 5 bases from V and 0 bases from J; junction bases left unmatched: 11. The CDR3 loop is CASSPGDRPGANYGYTF. CDR3 nucleotide sequence: TGTGCCAGCAGTCCGGGGGACAGGCCCGGGGCTAACTATGGCTACACCTTC.

The rearrangement links TRBV29-1 to TRBJ2-7; 8 bases map to TRBD1. The V and J ends lost 6 bases and 3 bases, in that order; junction bases with no gene match: 19. This CDR3 region has 17 residues. Germline V gene data show CDR1 as SQVTM and CDR2 as ANQGSEA. CDR3 DNA: TGCAGCGTACTAACGGAATCCGGGACAGGACATTTCTACGAGCAGTACTTC. Protein product: CSVLTESGTGHFYEQYF.

The V call is TRBV7-3, the J call TRBJ2-1, with D possibly TRBD1 on 5 matching bases. CDR1 is SGHTA and CDR2 is FQGTGA in the germline V gene. Trimming took off 0 bases at V and 6 bases at J, with 6 bases between the two ends. The length of the CDR3 is 13 residues. CDR3 bases: TGTGCCAGCAGCTTAACGGGGCGCAATGAGCAGTTCTTC. This sequence encodes CASSLTGRNEQFF.

The gene calls are TRBV28 and TRBJ2-7; the D gene is possibly TRBD1 (6 bases). The V gene's germline CDR1 is MDHEN and CDR2 SYDVKM. The CDR3 sequence is 16 residues long. Trimming shortened V by 4 bases and J by 1 base, and 17 bases separated the two germline ends. The CDR3 reads CASSSPGAGSSYEQYF. The DNA for the CDR3 is TGTGCCAGCAGTTCCCCAGGGGCAGGGTCTTCCTACGAGCAGTACTTC.

CDR3 in DNA: TGTGCCAGCAGCTTCGGACTAGCGGGGAGCTCCTACGAGCAGTACTTC. Translating gives CASSFGLAGSSYEQYF. J is TRBJ2-7 and V is TRBV7-8; 12 bases are a match to TRBD2. The CDR3 consists of 16 residues. The trim removed 3 bases at V and 0 bases at J, leaving 3 bases unmatched. Germline CDR1 and CDR2: SGHVS and FQNEAQ.

The V gene is TRBV19, the J gene TRBJ2-1, with 8 bases matching TRBD1. V was pared by 8 bases and J by 6 bases, with 12 bases of the junction left unmatched. CDR1 LNHDA and CDR2 SQIVND come from the germline V gene (reference sequence). The CDR3 totals 15 residues. The CDR3 coding sequence is TGTGCCAGTGGTACAGGGGGTGAGAGGATCAATGAGCAGTTCTTC. Protein sequence: CASGTGGERINEQFF.

The chain recombines TRBV19 with TRBJ1-3; D may be TRBD1 (5 bases). The CDR3 sequence is 16 residues long. Trimming took 5 bases from V and 0 from J, leaving 14 bases between them. The germline gives CDR1 LNHDA, CDR2 SQIVND (reference sequence). DNA of the CDR3: TGTGCCAGTAGTCGCCGACAGTCCCGCTCTGGAAACACCATATATTTT. Its protein product is CASSRRQSRSGNTIYF.

The CDR3 is CSVEDTGGHGTDTQYF. DNA of the CDR3: TGCAGCGTTGAAGATACTGGAGGTCATGGCACAGATACGCAGTATTTT. V gene TRBV29-1 combines with J gene TRBJ2-3; D might be TRBD2 (5 bases). The CDR3 runs to 16 residues. The ends were cut back, 0 bases at V and 1 base at J, with 14 bases in the middle. From germline, CDR1 is SQVTM and CDR2 ANQGSEA.

The chain links TRBV5-1 to TRBJ2-7; D uncertain. The CDR3 covers 12 residues. Trimming took off 8 bases at V and 5 bases at J, with 14 bases between the two ends. Germline-derived CDR1 and CDR2 are SGHRS and YFSETQ. CDR3 sequence reads: CASWSEPHEQYF. CDR3 DNA: TGCGCCAGTTGGTCAGAACCCCACGAGCAGTACTTC.

This chain connects TRBV21-1 to TRBJ1-3. TRBV21-1 is annotated as a pseudogene. The CDR3 is made up of 16 amino acids. The CDR3 is CASSRDMGEPGNTIYF. The CDR3 nucleotides read TGTGCCAGCAGCAGAGACATGGGAGAGCCTGGAAACACCATATATTTT.

This clone was seen more than once but under ten times. This rearrangement joins TRBV29-1 to TRBJ2-5; D is ambiguous. This CDR3 contains 12 residues. Germline CDR1 reads SQVTM; CDR2 reads ANQGSEA. Trimming took off 4 bases at V and 4 bases at J, with 10 bases between the two ends. For the CDR3, the DNA is TGCAGCGTTGGAGTACAGAGAGAGACCCAGTACTTC. Its translation is CSVGVQRETQYF.